The clone carrying this T cell receptor (beta chain) was observed once. Its specificity is not known. These data come from a study of vaccination and CD4 T cells after COVID-19. CDR1 and CDR2 (germline): DFQATT, SNEGSKA (reference sequence). The CDR3 totals 14 residues. The ends were cut back, 0 bases at V and 6 bases at J, with 15 bases in the middle. Treatment: approximately 9-day PBMC culture with coronavirus spike peptide pools or control peptides (ViraFEST assay). Per well, two million PBMCs were cultured in the presence of about 9.2 IU/ml IL-2 and around 9.5 ug/ml peptide pools. Cultured CD4+ T-cell DNA underwent Oncomine TCR Beta short-read sequencing. MiXCR, run by TCRdb on the PCR reads, gives a single entry per CDR3 protein. The sample includes over 5,000 distinct CDR3 sequences, roughly 50% of them seen just once.

This receptor was identified in a human donor who had recovered from COVID-19. The chain employs TRBV20-1 and TRBJ2-7, with D possibly matching TRBD1 (6 bases). Sequencing used CD4+ T cells from blood, cultured in vitro. CDR3 sequence (DNA): TGCAGTGCTAGAGATCCCCCAGGGGCAGGCGAGCAGTACTTC. It translates to CSARDPPGAGEQYF.